The 25 T cell receptor beta chains listed next were all sequenced from one sample in a study of regulatory T cells in long-lasting Graves disease. Time point in this sample: newly diagnosed GD, antithyroid drugs for less than 3 months. PBMC RNA served as the TCR library source. For TCR beta, libraries came from iRepertoire HTBI primers and Arm-PCR of CDR3 regions. TCRdb analysed the multiplex PCR reads with MiXCR anew, one entry per CDR3 protein. The sample includes under 450,000 distinct CDR3 sequences, around 15% of them seen just once. The same data also went into a second study, on T cells in Graves' hyperthyroidism and ophthalmopathy.

The material sequenced was peripheral blood mononuclear cells (PBMCs), taken at new diagnosis, from a patient treated with antithyroid drugs. Receptors were obtained from a woman under 30 with Graves disease.

This clonotype was counted many times. The chain recombines TRBV28 with TRBJ1-5, with D perhaps matching TRBD1 (6 bases). Trimming cost V 6 bases and J 7 bases, with 16 bases left between them. The CDR3 totals 14 residues. The germline V gene has CDR1 MDHEN and CDR2 SYDVKM. In DNA form, the CDR3 reads TGTGCCAGCAGGGCCAGGGGTCGAAGGCAGCCCCAGCATTTT. It codes for CASRARGRRQPQHF.

This clonotype was counted at least ten times. A much larger clone differs by one base, so this may be a read error. The rearrangement joins TRBV5-1 to TRBJ1-1; D not resolved. Germline CDR1 is SGHRS and CDR2 is YFSETQ. With 5 bases removed from V and 4 bases from J, the gap between germline ends came to 15 bases. The CDR3 has 14 amino acids. The CDR3 DNA reads TGCGCCAGCAGACCAAACCCGAGAGGCACTGAAGCTTTCTTT. Translation gives CASRPNPRGTEAFF.

There are many counts of this clonotype. V usage is TRBV12-3 or TRBV12-4 and J usage is TRBJ1-1; the D gene is possibly TRBD1 (5 bases). Between the trimmed V and J ends, which lost 6 bases and 4 bases, there was a span of 21 bases. This CDR3 is 16 amino acids long. The CDR3 nucleotides are TGTGCCAGCAGATCAGGGACGAAAAGGTGGAGCACTGAAGCTTTCTTT. Amino acid sequence: CASRSGTKRWSTEAFF.

This clonotype was found many times. The chain recombines TRBV19 with TRBJ2-3, with 11 bases matching TRBD1. With 6 bases clipped from V and 4 bases from J, the junction kept 3 bases outside the gene matches. Germline assignment: CDR1 LNHDA and CDR2 SQIVND (reference sequence). CDR3 length equals 14 residues. CDR3 coding DNA: TGTGCCAGTAGGGGACAGGGGGAGTCAGATACGCAGTATTTT. This sequence encodes CASRGQGESDTQYF.

This clonotype was seen at least ten times. The V and J genes are TRBV19 and TRBJ2-5; 7 positions match TRBD1. The CDR3 totals 16 residues. Germline CDR1 LNHDA, CDR2 SQIVND (reference sequence). J lost 6 bases, V lost 6 bases, and 16 bases had no gene match. This CDR3 is CASSSGQAGPLKTQYF. Here the CDR3 DNA reads TGTGCCAGTAGCTCTGGACAGGCCGGACCCCTGAAGACCCAGTACTTC.

The genes are TRBV5-1 and TRBJ1-2; D is unclear. V lost 0 bases and J lost 4, with 7 bases in between. CDR1 SGHRS and CDR2 YFSETQ come from the germline V gene. The CDR3 covers 13 residues. The CDR3, as DNA: TGCGCCAGCAGCTTGGGGGTTGTCTATGGCTACACCTTC. Amino acid sequence: CASSLGVVYGYTF. The variable domain in full, completed from reference TRBV5-1 and TRBJ1-2, reads KAGVTQTPRYLIKTRGQQVTLSCSPISGHRSVSWYQQTPGQGLQFLFEYFSETQRNKGNFPGRFSGRQFSNSRSEMNVSTLELGDSALYLCASSLGVVYGYTFGSGTRLTVV.

The rearrangement links TRBV20-1 to TRBJ2-1; 12 positions agree with TRBD2. The CDR3 extends over 15 amino acids. Germline V gene sequence: CDR1 DFQATT, CDR2 SNEGSKA (reference sequence). V lost 6 bases and J lost 8; bases outside the gene matches: 11. The CDR3 DNA reads TGCAGTGCCCTAGCGACTAGCGGGAGTAACGATGAGCAGTTCTTC. Translating it yields CSALATSGSNDEQFF.

This clonotype has a handful of counts. V gene TRBV6-1 combines with J gene TRBJ2-1; TRBD2 matches 15 bases. V shed 6 bases and J 2 bases; nucleotides not matched to a gene: 8. Germline CDR1 MNHNS, CDR2 SASEGT. CDR3 length: 18 amino acids. The CDR3 sequence is CASSPGTSGGTAYNEQFF. CDR3 DNA: TGTGCCAGCAGCCCCGGGACTAGCGGGGGGACCGCCTACAATGAGCAGTTCTTC.

This clonotype was picked up many times. The chain carries TRBV20-1 and TRBJ1-5, with a possible D match to TRBD1 (6 bases). Germline CDR1 and CDR2: DFQATT and SNEGSKA (reference sequence). V lost 7 bases, J lost 6 bases, and 16 bases lay in between. The CDR3 covers 13 residues. The CDR3: CSEGRGVGQPQHF. DNA for the CDR3: TGCAGTGAGGGCAGGGGTGTAGGTCAGCCCCAGCATTTT.

Comments on this clonotype: This clone may be a read error of a much larger clone one base away. The chain recombines TRBV20-1 with TRBJ2-7; TRBD2 is a possible D gene (6 bases). CDR3 length: 14 amino acids. Germline CDR1 is DFQATT and CDR2 is SNEGSKA (reference sequence). In DNA, the CDR3 is TGCAGTGCTAGAGACCTAGCGCGATCCTACGGGCAGTACTTC. Amino acids: CSARDLARSYGQYF.

The chain employs TRBV29-1 and TRBJ1-6; D is undetermined. V was clipped by 2 bases and J by 6 bases, with 8 bases between them. The CDR3 has 13 residues. The germline CDR1 and CDR2 sequences are SQVTM and ANQGSEA. The chain's CDR3 is CSVEQEINSPLHF. DNA for the CDR3: TGCAGCGTTGAACAGGAGATTAATTCACCCCTCCACTTT.

The chain has TRBV2 and TRBJ1-5; D might be TRBD1 (5 bases). The CDR3 contains 13 residues. Deletions cut 6 bases from V and 9 bases from J, with 15 bases between. The germline V gene encodes CDR1 SNHLY and CDR2 FYNNEI. CDR3 residues: CASRGVVGMPQHF. CDR3 coding DNA: TGTGCCAGCAGGGGGGTTGTAGGCATGCCCCAGCATTTT.

This clonotype was counted many times. The CDR3 reads CASMQGLSTDTQYF. Here the CDR3 DNA reads TGTGCCAGCATGCAGGGGCTGAGCACAGATACGCAGTATTTT. The J gene is TRBJ2-3, the V gene TRBV2; TRBD1 might be the D (6 bases). CDR1 is SNHLY and CDR2 is FYNNEI in the germline V gene. The CDR3 spans 14 residues. Between the trimmed V and J ends, which lost 7 bases and 0 bases, there was a span of 11 bases.

This clonotype appeared many times. This rearrangement joins TRBV28 to TRBJ1-2; D is unresolved. Germline V gene sequence: CDR1 MDHEN, CDR2 SYDVKM. CDR3 length: 14 amino acids. V shed 5 bases and J shed 5 bases, with 15 bases lying between them. The CDR3 DNA follows: TGTGCCAGCAGTCCCCTCCGCCAGCCTTATGGCTACACCTTC. Translation gives CASSPLRQPYGYTF.

The sample holds many counts of this clonotype. Here the CDR3 reads CASRPPDRPYGELFF. The DNA for the CDR3 is TGTGCCAGCAGGCCACCCGACAGGCCTTACGGGGAGCTGTTTTTT. The J gene is TRBJ2-2, the V gene TRBV12-3 or TRBV12-4, with TRBD1 as a possible D gene (6 bases). This CDR3 is 15 amino acids long. V gave up 6 bases and J gave up 7 bases, with 18 bases separating them.

Many counts were recorded for this clonotype. This rearrangement joins TRBV11-2 to TRBJ2-1; 9 positions match TRBD2. After removal of 3 bases from V and 5 bases from J, the junction contained 2 bases not matched to a gene. This CDR3 has 14 residues. The germline V gene encodes CDR1 SGHAT and CDR2 FQNNGV. The CDR3 bases are TGTGCCAGCAGCTTTAGACTAGCGGACAATGAGCAGTTCTTC. Translated, it gives CASSFRLADNEQFF.

This clonotype has more than one count but fewer than ten. The V and J genes are TRBV5-1 and TRBJ2-1; TRBD2 is a possible D gene (6 bases). V was cut by 0 bases and J by 2 bases, with 12 bases left in between. Germline CDR1 and CDR2: SGHRS and YFSETQ. This CDR3 has 16 residues. Written as DNA, the CDR3 is TGCGCCAGCAGCTTGGGTGGTAGCGGTACCTACAATGAGCAGTTCTTC. Protein sequence: CASSLGGSGTYNEQFF. Filled out from reference TRBV5-1 and TRBJ2-1, the complete variable domain reads KAGVTQTPRYLIKTRGQQVTLSCSPISGHRSVSWYQQTPGQGLQFLFEYFSETQRNKGNFPGRFSGRQFSNSRSEMNVSTLELGDSALYLCASSLGGSGTYNEQFFGPGTRLTVL.

There are many counts of this clonotype. The rearrangement links TRBV30 to TRBJ1-1; D unresolved. This CDR3 has 13 residues. CDR1 GTSNPN and CDR2 SVGIG come from the germline V gene (reference sequence). V lost 3 bases and J lost 2, with 10 bases in between. This CDR3 reads CAWRWQTNTEAFF. In DNA, the CDR3 is TGTGCCTGGAGGTGGCAGACAAACACTGAAGCTTTCTTT.

The sample holds many counts of this clonotype. The J gene is TRBJ2-1, the V gene TRBV9; TRBD1 or TRBD2 may be the D gene (6 bases each). Germline V gene data show CDR1 as SGDLS and CDR2 as YYNGEE. The CDR3 runs to 15 residues. The V end lost 5 bases, the J end lost 9 bases, and 21 bases lay between the germline ends. The CDR3 region has the DNA TGTGCCAGCAGTGAATGGGGGGCCCTCAATAGTGAGCAGTTCTTC. Amino acids: CASSEWGALNSEQFF.

This clonotype was counted many times. V is TRBV20-1 and J is TRBJ1-4; no firm D call. From germline, CDR1 is DFQATT and CDR2 SNEGSKA (reference sequence). This CDR3 has 13 residues. The V end was cut by 0 bases, the J end by 6 bases, with 8 bases between. CDR3 in amino acids: CSARENAYEKLFF. CDR3 nucleotide sequence: TGCAGTGCTAGAGAAAACGCGTATGAAAAACTGTTTTTT.

This clonotype was seen repeatedly, ten times or more. The gene calls are TRBV2 and TRBJ1-5, with unresolved D. CDR1 is SNHLY and CDR2 is FYNNEI in the germline V gene. V was cut by 11 bases and J by 3 bases, with 14 bases left in between. The CDR3 totals 13 residues. The CDR3 coding sequence is TGTGCCGGAGGTCCCGGCCCCAATCAGCCCCAGCATTTT. It translates to CAGGPGPNQPQHF.

This clonotype has only a few counts. This clone may be a read error of a much larger clone one base away. The rearrangement links TRBV18 to TRBJ2-3, with D perhaps TRBD2 (5 bases). This CDR3 comprises 14 residues. Germline lookup yields CDR1 KGHSH and CDR2 LQKENI. The CDR3 nucleotides read TGTGTCAGCTCACCGGGGTTCGCCACAGATACGCAGTATTTT. As protein: CVSSPGFATDTQYF.

In its sample, this clonotype was seen many times. V gene TRBV18 combines with J gene TRBJ2-1; D might be TRBD2 (6 bases). Deletions cut 3 bases from V and 5 bases from J, with 14 bases between. The length of the CDR3 is 15 residues. CDR1 and CDR2 from the germline V gene are KGHSH and LQKENI. The CDR3 DNA sequence: TGTGCCAGCTCACCTAGGGACTTCCGAAACAATGAGCAGTTCTTC. Translation gives CASSPRDFRNNEQFF.

This clonotype was seen a handful of times. The chain employs TRBV20-1 and TRBJ1-4, with D maybe TRBD1 (5 bases). CDR1 DFQATT and CDR2 SNEGSKA come from the germline V gene (reference sequence). The CDR3 spans 11 residues. V lost 5 bases, J lost 6 bases, and 7 bases lay in between. The CDR3 is CSAARDEKLFF. The CDR3 DNA reads TGCAGTGCTGCCAGGGATGAAAAACTGTTTTTT.

CDR3 protein: CASSLVTQQFF. DNA of the CDR3: TGTGCCAGCAGTTTGGTGACTCAGCAGTTCTTC. The chain has TRBV6-2 or TRBV6-3 and TRBJ2-1, with D uncertain. Looked up from germline, CDR1 is MNHEY and CDR2 is SVGEGT. Trimming cost V 4 bases and J 11 bases, with 9 bases left between them. The CDR3 runs to 11 residues.